One sample yielded the 32 T cell receptor beta chains listed below, sequenced in a study of T cells in Graves' hyperthyroidism and ophthalmopathy. RNA transcripts provided the source from which TCR beta CDR3 regions were amplified. HTBI primers were used for first-round RT-PCR of the TCR CDR3. TCRdb ran MiXCR on the multiplex PCR reads and lists one entry per CDR3 protein. There are hundreds of thousands of distinct CDR3 sequences in the sample; about a sixth occur only once, and about 3.8% lies in the top ten. The specimen sequenced was blood. Source of these receptors: a young woman with Graves' hyperthyroidism.

Only a few counts were recorded for this clonotype. V usage is TRBV20-1 and J usage is TRBJ2-1; D not resolved. V lost 3 bases and J 8 bases, leaving 11 bases between the germline ends. Germline CDR1 DFQATT, CDR2 SNEGSKA (reference sequence). The CDR3 has 12 residues. CDR3 residues: CSASYGPDEQFF. Here the CDR3 DNA reads TGCAGTGCTAGCTACGGACCCGATGAGCAGTTCTTC.

This clonotype was detected many times. The rearrangement uses TRBV3-1 and TRBJ2-1; 8 bases fit TRBD2. V was clipped by 2 bases and J by 7 bases; unmatched bases: 4. The CDR3 has 14 amino acids. Looked up from germline, CDR1 is LGHDT and CDR2 is YNNKEL (reference sequence). The CDR3 reads CASSQSPGGNEQFF. CDR3 nucleotide sequence: TGTGCCAGCAGCCAATCCCCGGGGGGGAATGAGCAGTTCTTC.

This clonotype has more than one count but fewer than ten. This chain links TRBV20-1 with TRBJ2-3; a possible D gene is TRBD2 (5 bases). The CDR3 runs 17 residues. Trimming left V 2 bases short and J 0 bases short, with 18 bases between. Looked up from germline, CDR1 is DFQATT and CDR2 is SNEGSKA (reference sequence). CDR3 residues: CSARRRLAEASTDTQYF. The CDR3 DNA follows: TGCAGTGCTAGACGACGGTTGGCGGAGGCGAGCACAGATACGCAGTATTTT.

This clonotype was found a few times. This chain joins TRBV6-2 or TRBV6-3 and TRBJ1-2, with 7 bases aligning to TRBD1. Trimming at V came to 6 bases and at J to 4 bases, leaving 5 bases not matched to a gene. This CDR3 contains 13 residues. Germline CDR1 is MNHEY and CDR2 is SVGEGT. In DNA, the CDR3 is TGTGCCAGCAGGCCGGGACAGAGCTATGGCTACACCTTC. Protein: CASRPGQSYGYTF.

This clonotype was found a few times. This sequence joins TRBV9 and TRBJ2-1; a weak D match, TRBD2 (6 bases). V was cut by 4 bases and J by 13 bases, with 24 bases left in between. The V gene's germline CDR1 is SGDLS and CDR2 YYNGEE. The CDR3 consists of 15 residues. The CDR3 coding sequence is TGTGCCAGCAGCACCCGACCCCACCCCAGCGGGCCCCAGTTCTTC. Translated: CASSTRPHPSGPQFF.

This clonotype appeared many times. V and J are TRBV7-9 and TRBJ2-5; D might be TRBD2 (6 bases). The germline V and J ends were trimmed by 1 base and 4 bases, with 16 bases remaining between them. This CDR3 spans 16 amino acids. Germline CDR1 and CDR2: SEHNR and FQNEAQ (reference sequence). Written as DNA, the CDR3 is TGTGCCAGCAGCTTAGATCGCGGGGTGGTAGGAGAGACCCAGTACTTC. Its protein product is CASSLDRGVVGETQYF.

Remarks on this clonotype: This may be a read error, as it is one base from a much larger clone. The J gene is TRBJ1-1, the V gene TRBV6-2 or TRBV6-3; possibly TRBD1 for D (5 bases). The CDR3 spans 15 residues. Germline loops: CDR1 MNHEY, CDR2 SVGEGT. The CDR3 region has the DNA TGTGCCCGCAGTTCCCAGGGATCCCCTTACACTGAAGCTTTCTTT. It translates to CARSSQGSPYTEAFF.

This clonotype was observed at least ten times. The chain uses TRBV5-1 and TRBJ2-7; 9 bases are a match to TRBD1. Trimming cost V 0 bases and J 7 bases; bases outside gene matches: 8. The V gene's germline CDR1 is SGHRS and CDR2 YFSETQ. The CDR3 spans 15 residues. The CDR3 coding sequence is TGCGCCAGCAGCTTGGGACAGGGGGTCCCAGGGGAGCAGTACTTC. Translating it yields CASSLGQGVPGEQYF.

This clonotype has more than one count but fewer than ten. V gene TRBV20-1 combines with J gene TRBJ2-5; D ambiguous. Germline V gene data show CDR1 as DFQATT and CDR2 as SNEGSKA (reference sequence). CDR3 length equals 11 residues. The germline V and J ends were trimmed by 3 bases and 5 bases, with 7 bases remaining between them. CDR3 residues: CSASVLETQYF. The CDR3 DNA sequence: TGCAGTGCTAGTGTTTTGGAGACCCAGTACTTC.

This clonotype turned up a few times. The chain has TRBV9 and TRBJ2-6; 8 bases fit TRBD1. V lost 3 bases and J lost 4; bases outside the gene matches: 9. This CDR3 contains 17 residues. The germline V gene encodes CDR1 SGDLS and CDR2 YYNGEE. The DNA of the CDR3 is TGTGCCAGCAGCGCCCAAGACAGGGGACCAGGGGCCAACGTCCTGACTTTC. Translating gives CASSAQDRGPGANVLTF.

This clonotype appeared many times. V gene TRBV6-1 combines with J gene TRBJ1-2; weak D call: TRBD1 (6 bases). The CDR3 is made up of 15 amino acids. Trimming stripped 6 bases from V and 1 base from J, with 15 bases between. Germline CDR1 and CDR2: MNHNS and SASEGT. In DNA form, the CDR3 reads TGTGCCAGCAGACTCCGGGACAACGTTAACTATGGCTACACCTTC. It is translated as CASRLRDNVNYGYTF.

In this sample, this clonotype turned up many times. This rearrangement joins TRBV7-9 to TRBJ2-3; D is perhaps TRBD2 (5 bases). The germline V gene encodes CDR1 SEHNR and CDR2 FQNEAQ (reference sequence). The CDR3 spans 11 residues. V lost 8 bases and J lost 6, with 9 bases in between. CDR3 in amino acids: CASRRGDTQYF. In DNA, the CDR3 is TGTGCCAGCCGGAGAGGGGATACGCAGTATTTT.

Notes on this clonotype: It may be a read error: a sequence one base away is much more abundant. The chain joins TRBV2 to TRBJ2-5; no reliable D call. In germline, CDR1 is SNHLY, CDR2 FYNNEI. The CDR3 loop spans 12 amino acids. The CDR3, as DNA: TGTCCCAGCAGTGACCGTGTCGGGACCCAGTACTTC. Protein sequence: CPSSDRVGTQYF.

This chain connects TRBV28 to TRBJ1-1; D might be TRBD1 (6 bases). The V end lost 5 bases, the J end lost 2 bases, and 18 bases lay between the germline ends. Germline V gives CDR1 MDHEN, CDR2 SYDVKM. This CDR3 is built from 16 residues. In DNA form, the CDR3 reads TGTGCCAGCAGTCCCCACCCGAGGACAGTCAACACTGAAGCTTTCTTT. Translating gives CASSPHPRTVNTEAFF.

This clonotype has more than one count but fewer than ten. V is TRBV5-1 and J is TRBJ1-1; D unresolved. Deletions cut 4 bases from V and 1 base from J, with 11 bases between. Germline V CDR1 and CDR2: SGHRS, YFSETQ. This CDR3 has 14 residues. CDR3 nucleotide sequence: TGCGCCAGCAGCGATTCGCTGGGGAACACTGAAGCTTTCTTT. Translation gives CASSDSLGNTEAFF. The complete variable domain, with remaining parts taken from reference TRBV5-1 and TRBJ1-1, reads KAGVTQTPRYLIKTRGQQVTLSCSPISGHRSVSWYQQTPGQGLQFLFEYFSETQRNKGNFPGRFSGRQFSNSRSEMNVSTLELGDSALYLCASSDSLGNTEAFFGQGTRLTVV.

This clonotype showed up many times. The chain carries TRBV6-1 and TRBJ2-1; 13 positions agree with TRBD2. The germline V gene has CDR1 MNHNS and CDR2 SASEGT. The CDR3 is 16 residues long. Trimming removed 2 bases from V and 7 bases from J; junction bases left unmatched: 5. CDR3: CASSERLLAGGNEQFF. CDR3 DNA: TGTGCCAGCAGTGAACGGCTACTAGCGGGAGGGAATGAGCAGTTCTTC.

As concerns this clonotype: This may be a read error, as it is one base from a much larger clone. The chain carries TRBV12-3 or TRBV12-4 and TRBJ1-5; a weak D match, TRBD1 (5 bases). The CDR3 extends over 14 amino acids. This CDR3 reads CTSRLQGSNQPQHF. CDR3 sequence (DNA): TGTACCAGCAGACTGCAGGGAAGCAATCAGCCCCAGCATTTT.

This clonotype was seen only a few times. This chain uses TRBV6-1 with TRBJ2-1, with 7 bases matching TRBD1. Germline CDR1 and CDR2: MNHNS and SASEGT. Losses at the gene ends were 8 bases for V and 10 bases for J; bases not matched to a gene: 11. The CDR3 covers 13 residues. Here the CDR3 reads CASRDSYYYEQFF. As DNA, the CDR3 is TGTGCCAGCCGGGACAGCTACTACTACGAGCAGTTCTTC.

Turning to this clonotype: This clone may be a read error of a much larger clone one base away. The J gene is TRBJ2-1, the V gene TRBV12-3 or TRBV12-4; possibly TRBD2 for D (6 bases). V was shortened by 4 bases and J by 8 bases, with 12 bases between the two germline ends. CDR3 size: 13 residues. The CDR3 DNA follows: TGTGCCAGCAGTTCGGGAGAGAAGGATGAGCAGTTCTTC. This gives the protein CASSSGEKDEQFF.

This chain uses TRBV19 with TRBJ1-2; D is ambiguous. The CDR3 is made up of 15 amino acids. V dropped 0 bases and J dropped 4 bases, with 12 bases sitting between them. CDR1 and CDR2 from the germline V gene are LNHDA and SQIVND (reference sequence). As DNA, the CDR3 is TGTGCCAGTAGTATAGATACCAGCCAAACCTATGGCTACACCTTC. Its translation: CASSIDTSQTYGYTF.

The CDR3 coding sequence is TGTGCCAGCAGTCCCTCGCGGGACCACGAGCAGTACTTC. Residues: CASSPSRDHEQYF. The chain has TRBV27 and TRBJ2-7, with D possibly being TRBD2 (6 bases). Germline V lookup: CDR1 MNHEY, CDR2 SMNVEV (reference sequence). CDR3 length: 13 residues. Trimming stripped 5 bases from V and 5 bases from J, with 13 bases between.

This clonotype has at least ten counts. The chain has TRBV30 and TRBJ2-2, with a weak D call TRBD2 (6 bases). The CDR3 contains 14 residues. Trimming pared 3 bases from V and 5 bases from J, leaving 13 bases between. Germline V gene data show CDR1 as GTSNPN and CDR2 as SVGIG (reference sequence). CDR3: CAWRGGGDTGELFF. As DNA, the CDR3 is TGTGCCTGGAGGGGGGGAGGAGATACCGGGGAGCTGTTTTTT.

This clonotype was seen a handful of times. The chain recombines TRBV20-1 with TRBJ1-3; the match to TRBD1 covers 10 bases. The J segment lost 4 bases and the V segment lost 6 bases, leaving 3 bases of the junction unmatched. Germline CDR1 reads DFQATT; CDR2 reads SNEGSKA (reference sequence). This CDR3 has 13 amino acids. The CDR3 loop reads CSALTGGGNTIYF. CDR3 nucleotides: TGCAGTGCGCTGACAGGGGGCGGAAACACCATATATTTT.

This clonotype was detected once. This clone may be a read error of a much larger clone one base away. The rearrangement links TRBV6-4 to TRBJ2-7, with 8 positions matching TRBD2. CDR1 and CDR2 from the germline V gene are MRHNA and SNTAGT. V gave up 5 bases and J gave up 5 bases; unmatched junction bases: 17. The CDR3 covers 17 residues. CDR3 sequence (DNA): TGTGCCAGCAGTTATCCCCCCCCCCAGACTAGCGTCGACGAGCAGTACTTC. Encoded protein: CASSYPPPQTSVDEQYF.

This clonotype was seen ten or more times. V usage is TRBV12-3 or TRBV12-4 and J usage is TRBJ1-1, with D perhaps TRBD1 (6 bases). This CDR3 has 14 amino acids. The ends were cut back, 6 bases at V and 7 bases at J, with 18 bases in the middle. The CDR3 sequence: CASSYHREAFEAFF. CDR3 sequence (DNA): TGTGCCAGCAGCTACCACAGGGAGGCCTTTGAAGCTTTCTTT.

Ten or more counts support this clonotype. The J gene is TRBJ1-1, the V gene TRBV7-3; TRBD1 is a possible D gene (6 bases). In germline, CDR1 is SGHTA, CDR2 FQGTGA. Trimming removed 6 bases from V and 5 bases from J, with 13 bases in between. CDR3 length equals 13 residues. CDR3 nucleotide sequence: TGTGCCAGCAGTTCAGGGGCTGGGACTGAAGCTTTCTTT. Translating gives CASSSGAGTEAFF.

The J gene is TRBJ2-1, the V gene TRBV27, with D unresolved. The CDR3 contains 15 residues. The germline V gene has CDR1 MNHEY and CDR2 SMNVEV (reference sequence). The ends were cut back, 0 bases at V and 3 bases at J, with 9 bases in the middle. CDR3 region: CASSLSKNLYNEQFF. Written as DNA, the CDR3 is TGTGCCAGCAGTTTATCGAAGAATCTCTACAATGAGCAGTTCTTC.

On this clonotype: A read error may explain this, as a much larger clone is one base away. The rearrangement links TRBV28 to TRBJ2-1; D not resolved. The CDR3 is 13 amino acids. The germline gives CDR1 MDHEN, CDR2 SYDVKM. The CDR3 sequence is CAGSPFNTREQFF. Written as DNA, the CDR3 is TGTGCCGGCAGTCCGTTTAACACTCGAGAGCAGTTCTTC. The full variable domain, with the rest looked up from reference TRBV28 and TRBJ2-1, is DVKVTQSSRYLVKRTGEKVFLECVQDMDHENMFWYRQDPGLGLRLIYFSYDVKMKEKGDIPEGYSVSREKKERFSLILESASTNQTSMYLCAGSPFNTREQFFGPGTRLTVL.

This clonotype has a handful of counts. This chain joins TRBV5-1 and TRBJ1-2; maybe TRBD1 (6 bases). The length of the CDR3 is 14 residues. The V end lost 4 bases, the J end lost 6 bases, and 16 bases lay between the germline ends. Germline V CDR1 and CDR2: SGHRS, YFSETQ. CDR3 amino acids: CASSPTGFTNGYTF. CDR3 bases: TGCGCCAGCAGCCCTACAGGGTTTACGAATGGCTACACCTTC.

The chain joins TRBV7-9 to TRBJ2-3; 9 nucleotides agree with TRBD1. Germline-derived CDR1 and CDR2 are SEHNR and FQNEAQ (reference sequence). Trimming removed 6 bases from V and 7 bases from J; junction bases left unmatched: 14. The CDR3 length is 16 residues. DNA for the CDR3: TGTGCCAGCAGTCCAGGGACAGGGCCGTACGAGAATACGCAGTATTTT. Amino acids: CASSPGTGPYENTQYF. Drawing the rest from reference TRBV7-9 and TRBJ2-3, the complete variable domain is DTGVSQNPRHKITKRGQNVTFRCDPISEHNRLYWYRQTLGQGPEFLTYFQNEAQLEKSRLLSDRFSAERPKGSFSTLEIQRTEQGDSAMYLCASSPGTGPYENTQYFGPGTRLTVL.

This clonotype has more than one count but fewer than ten. A much larger clone differs from this one at a single base, so this may be a read error. The V call is TRBV2, the J call TRBJ2-7; a possible D gene is TRBD2 (6 bases). The germline CDR1 and CDR2 sequences are SNHLY and FYNNEI. CDR3 size: 14 residues. Trimming removed 11 bases from V and 2 bases from J, with 19 bases in between. The CDR3 region is CASRQGTATYEQYF. CDR3 nucleotide sequence: TGTGCCTCCCGACAAGGGACTGCCACCTACGAGCAGTACTTC.

This clonotype was counted at least ten times. The chain carries TRBV7-9 and TRBJ2-5; D gene uncertain. V gave up 4 bases and J gave up 2 bases, with 5 bases separating them. This CDR3 is 12 amino acids long. The germline gives CDR1 SEHNR, CDR2 FQNEAQ (reference sequence). The CDR3 here is CASSWQQETQYF. CDR3 nucleotide sequence: TGTGCCAGCAGCTGGCAACAAGAGACCCAGTACTTC.